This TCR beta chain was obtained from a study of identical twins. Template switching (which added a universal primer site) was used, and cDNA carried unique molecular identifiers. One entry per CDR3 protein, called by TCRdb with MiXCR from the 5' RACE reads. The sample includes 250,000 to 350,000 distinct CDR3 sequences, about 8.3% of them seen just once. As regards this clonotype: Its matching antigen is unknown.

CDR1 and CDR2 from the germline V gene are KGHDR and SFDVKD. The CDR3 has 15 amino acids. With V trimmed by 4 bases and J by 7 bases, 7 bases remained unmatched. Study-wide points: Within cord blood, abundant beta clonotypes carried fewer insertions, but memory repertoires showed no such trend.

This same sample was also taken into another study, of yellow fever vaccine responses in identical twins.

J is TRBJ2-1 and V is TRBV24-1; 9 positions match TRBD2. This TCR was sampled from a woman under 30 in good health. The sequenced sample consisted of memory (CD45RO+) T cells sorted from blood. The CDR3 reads CATSDLATSGNEQFF. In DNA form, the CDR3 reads TGTGCCACCAGTGACCTCGCGACTAGCGGAAATGAGCAGTTCTTC.